What follows are 2 T cell receptor beta chains derived from one specimen sequenced in a study of blood T cells in healthy people across ages. With a J-beta primer mix and a sample-barcoded 5' primer, a second PCR ran roughly 6 to 11 cycles. TCRdb called the 5' RACE reads again in MiXCR, with one record for every CDR3 protein. The repertoire holds 1.5 million to 2 million distinct CDR3 sequences, with around 50% as singletons. The material sequenced was blood. The receptors derive from a woman aged 35 to 49 in good health.

The chain carries TRBV9 and TRBJ1-2, with 9 positions matching TRBD1. This CDR3 is 14 amino acids long. V lost 3 bases, J lost 1 base, and 1 base stayed unmatched. CDR1 and CDR2 (germline): SGDLS, YYNGEE. In DNA, the CDR3 is TGTGCCAGCAGCGGGACAGGGGTTAACTATGGCTACACCTTC. Its protein product is CASSGTGVNYGYTF.

V and J are TRBV28 and TRBJ2-3; TRBD1 is a possible D gene (5 bases). CDR3 length equals 14 residues. Germline V gene sequence: CDR1 MDHEN, CDR2 SYDVKM. Trimming cost V 3 bases and J 13 bases, with 20 bases left between them. The CDR3 bases are TGTGCCAGCAGTTTCTCGGACACCGCGTCGAGCAAGTATTTT. Protein product: CASSFSDTASSKYF.